This record concerns one TCR beta chain sequence. Clones were read by immunoSEQ multiplex PCR, and TCRdb kept only the in-frame ones, dropping some. Here the sample spans tens of thousands of clones, 91% being singletons. This CDR3 region has 13 residues. Germline CDR1 is GTSNPN and CDR2 is SVGIG (reference sequence). V lost 4 bases to trimming and J lost 0 bases; unmatched junction nucleotides: 2. These data belong to a study of blood T cell repertoires in COVID-19. The genes are TRBV30 and TRBJ2-7, with 8 positions matching TRBD1. The clonotype comes from a man in his 70s with active COVID-19. Sample: peripheral blood. DNA for the CDR3: TGTGCCTGGAACAGGGGGAGCTCCTACGAGCAGTACTTC. Protein: CAWNRGSSYEQYF.